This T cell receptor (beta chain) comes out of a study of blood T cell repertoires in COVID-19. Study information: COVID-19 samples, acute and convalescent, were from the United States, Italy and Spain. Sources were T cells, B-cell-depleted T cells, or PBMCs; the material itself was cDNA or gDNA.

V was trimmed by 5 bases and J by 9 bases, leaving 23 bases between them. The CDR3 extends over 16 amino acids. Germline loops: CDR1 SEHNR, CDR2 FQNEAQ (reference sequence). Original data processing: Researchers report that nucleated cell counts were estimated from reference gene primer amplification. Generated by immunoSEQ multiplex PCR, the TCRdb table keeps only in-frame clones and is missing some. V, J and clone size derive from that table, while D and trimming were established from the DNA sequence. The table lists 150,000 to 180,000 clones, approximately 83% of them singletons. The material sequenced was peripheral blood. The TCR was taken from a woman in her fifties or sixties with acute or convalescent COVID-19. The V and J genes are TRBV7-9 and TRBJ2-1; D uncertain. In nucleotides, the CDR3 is TGTGCCAGCAGCCGACGTAAGGCTTCCGAGGAGAGTGAGCAGTTCTTC. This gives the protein CASSRRKASEESEQFF.